This TCR beta chain was found in a study of OX40 agonist ivuxolimab in advanced cancers. Study at large: Cancers in dose escalation were hepatocellular, melanoma, renal cell and head and neck.

Concerning this clone: Its antigen is unidentified.

Broader study findings: Low normalized clonal expansion also occurred in some nonresponding patients. Low clonal expansion, among the lowest seen, marked partial responders at 0.1-3.0 mg/kg.

The CDR3 has 15 residues. Trimming removed 4 bases from V and 9 bases from J; junction bases left unmatched: 6. The germline V gene encodes CDR1 SEHNR and CDR2 FQNEAQ (reference sequence). Assay: immunoSEQ multiplex PCR; the TCRdb copy retains only in-frame clones and omits some. The sample records fewer than 90,000 clones, around 86% being singletons. The TCR sequence derives from an adult with an advanced solid tumor such as melanoma, head and neck, liver or kidney cancer. Sequencing used CD4+ or CD8+ T cells sorted from blood, obtained in a trial of the OX40 agonist ivuxolimab. The rearrangement links TRBV7-9 to TRBJ2-1, with 13 bases fitting TRBD2. CDR3 bases: TGTGCCAGCAGCTGGACTAGCGGGAGAGGAGTTGAGCAGTTCTTC. Protein sequence: CASSWTSGRGVEQFF.